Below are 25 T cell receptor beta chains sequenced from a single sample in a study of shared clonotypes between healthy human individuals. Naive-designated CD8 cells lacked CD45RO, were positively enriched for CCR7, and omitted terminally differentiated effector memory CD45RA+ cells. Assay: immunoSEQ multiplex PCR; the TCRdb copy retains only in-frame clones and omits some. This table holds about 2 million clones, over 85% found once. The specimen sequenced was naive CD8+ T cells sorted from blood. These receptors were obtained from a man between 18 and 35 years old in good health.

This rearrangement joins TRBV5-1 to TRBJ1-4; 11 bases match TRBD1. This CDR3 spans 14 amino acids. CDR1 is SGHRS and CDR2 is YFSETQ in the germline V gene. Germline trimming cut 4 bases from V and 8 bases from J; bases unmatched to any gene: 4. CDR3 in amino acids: CASSQGQGEEKLFF. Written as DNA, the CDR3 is TGCGCCAGCAGCCAGGGACAGGGGGAAGAAAAACTGTTTTTT.

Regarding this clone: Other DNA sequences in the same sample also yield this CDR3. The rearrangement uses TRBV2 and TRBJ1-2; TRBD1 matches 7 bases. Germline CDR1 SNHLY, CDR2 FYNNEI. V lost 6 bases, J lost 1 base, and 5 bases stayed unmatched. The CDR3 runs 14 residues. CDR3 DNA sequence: TGTGCCAGCAGCCGGACAGGCATTAACTATGGCTACACCTTC. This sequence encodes CASSRTGINYGYTF.

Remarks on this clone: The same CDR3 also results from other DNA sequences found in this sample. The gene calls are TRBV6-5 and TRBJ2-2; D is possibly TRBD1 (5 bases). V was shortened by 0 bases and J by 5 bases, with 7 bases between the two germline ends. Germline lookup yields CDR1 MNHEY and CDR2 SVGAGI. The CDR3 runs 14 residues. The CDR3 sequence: CASSYSKGTGELFF. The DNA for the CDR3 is TGTGCCAGCAGTTACTCCAAGGGGACCGGGGAGCTGTTTTTT.

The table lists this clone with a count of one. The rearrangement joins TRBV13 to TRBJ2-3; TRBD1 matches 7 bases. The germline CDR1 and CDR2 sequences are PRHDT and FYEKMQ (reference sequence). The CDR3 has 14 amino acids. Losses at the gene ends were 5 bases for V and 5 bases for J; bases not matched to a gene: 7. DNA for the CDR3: TGTGCCAGCAGCGGGCAACAGGGGCGAGATACGCAGTATTTT. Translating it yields CASSGQQGRDTQYF.

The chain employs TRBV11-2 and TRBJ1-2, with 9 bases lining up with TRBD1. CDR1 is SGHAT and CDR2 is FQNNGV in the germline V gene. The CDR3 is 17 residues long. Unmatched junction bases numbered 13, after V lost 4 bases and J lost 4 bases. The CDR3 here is CASSSGPGTGFSYGYTF. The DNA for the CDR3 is TGTGCCAGCAGCTCCGGACCCGGGACAGGGTTTAGCTATGGCTACACCTTC. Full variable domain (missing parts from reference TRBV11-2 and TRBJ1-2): EAGVAQSPRYKIIEKRQSVAFWCNPISGHATLYWYQQILGQGPKLLIQFQNNGVVDDSQLPKDRFSAERLKGVDSTLKIQPAKLEDSAVYLCASSSGPGTGFSYGYTFGSGTRLTVV.

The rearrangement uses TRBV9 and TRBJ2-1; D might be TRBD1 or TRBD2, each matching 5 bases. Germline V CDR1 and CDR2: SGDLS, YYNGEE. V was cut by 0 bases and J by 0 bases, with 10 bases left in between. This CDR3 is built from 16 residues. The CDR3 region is CASSVEGTSSYNEQFF. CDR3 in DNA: TGTGCCAGCAGCGTAGAGGGGACCAGCTCCTACAATGAGCAGTTCTTC.

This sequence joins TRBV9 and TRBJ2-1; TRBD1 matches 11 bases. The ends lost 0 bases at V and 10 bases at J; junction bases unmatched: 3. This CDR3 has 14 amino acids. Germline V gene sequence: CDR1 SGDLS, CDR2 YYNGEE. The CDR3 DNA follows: TGTGCCAGCAGCGTAGGGACAGGGGGCCAAGAGCAGTTCTTC. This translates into CASSVGTGGQEQFF.

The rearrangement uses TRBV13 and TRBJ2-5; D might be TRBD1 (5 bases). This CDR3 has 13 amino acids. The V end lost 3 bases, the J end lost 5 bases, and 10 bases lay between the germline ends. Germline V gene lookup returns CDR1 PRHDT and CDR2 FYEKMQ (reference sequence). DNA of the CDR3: TGTGCCAGCAGCTTTGGACAATTGGAGACCCAGTACTTC. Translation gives CASSFGQLETQYF.

The CDR3 DNA reads TGCGCCAGCAGTGCCCTGACGCGGGAGGGAGAGACCCAGTACTTC. Translated: CASSALTREGETQYF. V is TRBV10-2 and J is TRBJ2-5; 9 positions match TRBD2. Losses at the gene ends were 4 bases for V and 4 bases for J; bases not matched to a gene: 7. Germline lookup yields CDR1 WSHSY and CDR2 SAAADI. CDR3 size: 15 residues.

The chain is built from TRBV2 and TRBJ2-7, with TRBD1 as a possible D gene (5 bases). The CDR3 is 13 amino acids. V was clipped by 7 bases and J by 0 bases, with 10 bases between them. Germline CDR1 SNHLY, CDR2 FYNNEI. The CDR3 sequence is CASISTDSYEQYF. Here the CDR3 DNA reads TGTGCCAGCATCTCGACAGACTCCTACGAGCAGTACTTC. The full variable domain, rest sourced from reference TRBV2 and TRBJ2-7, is EPEVTQTPSHQVTQMGQEVILRCVPISNHLYFYWYRQILGQKVEFLVSFYNNEISEKSEIFDDQFSVERPDGSNFTLKIRSTKLEDSAMYFCASISTDSYEQYFGPGTRLTVT.

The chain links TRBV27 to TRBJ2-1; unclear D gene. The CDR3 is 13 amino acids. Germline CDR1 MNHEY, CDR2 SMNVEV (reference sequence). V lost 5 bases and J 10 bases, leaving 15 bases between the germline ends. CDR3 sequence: CASSVVGPNEQFF. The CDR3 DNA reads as TGTGCCAGCAGTGTAGTCGGACCGAACGAGCAGTTCTTC.

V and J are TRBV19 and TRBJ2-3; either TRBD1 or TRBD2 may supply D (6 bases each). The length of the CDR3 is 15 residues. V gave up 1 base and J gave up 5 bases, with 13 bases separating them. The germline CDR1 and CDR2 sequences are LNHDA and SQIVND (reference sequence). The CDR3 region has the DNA TGTGCCAGTAGTATAGCGGGGGCGGTGAGAGATACGCAGTATTTT. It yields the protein CASSIAGAVRDTQYF.

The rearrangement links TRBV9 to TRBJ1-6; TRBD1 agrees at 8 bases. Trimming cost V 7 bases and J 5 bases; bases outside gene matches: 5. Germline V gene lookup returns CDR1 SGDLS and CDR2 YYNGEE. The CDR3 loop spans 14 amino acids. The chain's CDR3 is CASQGAANNSPLHF. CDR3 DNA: TGTGCCAGCCAGGGGGCCGCGAATAATTCACCCCTCCACTTT.

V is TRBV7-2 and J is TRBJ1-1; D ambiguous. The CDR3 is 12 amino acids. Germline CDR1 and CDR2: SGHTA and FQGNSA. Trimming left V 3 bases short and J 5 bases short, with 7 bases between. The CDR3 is CASSFLWTEAFF. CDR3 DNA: TGTGCCAGCAGCTTTCTGTGGACTGAAGCTTTCTTT.

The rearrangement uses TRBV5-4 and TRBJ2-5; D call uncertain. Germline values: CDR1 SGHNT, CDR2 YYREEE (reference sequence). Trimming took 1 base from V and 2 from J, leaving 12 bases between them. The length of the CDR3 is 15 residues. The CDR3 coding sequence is TGTGCCAGCAGCTTGTTAGAAATGAAACAAGAGACCCAGTACTTC. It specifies CASSLLEMKQETQYF.

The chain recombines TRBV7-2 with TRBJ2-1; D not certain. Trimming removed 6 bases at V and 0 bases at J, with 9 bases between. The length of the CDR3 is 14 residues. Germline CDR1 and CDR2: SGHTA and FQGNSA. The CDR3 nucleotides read TGTGCCAGCAGTACATGGGGCTCCTACAATGAGCAGTTCTTC. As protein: CASSTWGSYNEQFF.

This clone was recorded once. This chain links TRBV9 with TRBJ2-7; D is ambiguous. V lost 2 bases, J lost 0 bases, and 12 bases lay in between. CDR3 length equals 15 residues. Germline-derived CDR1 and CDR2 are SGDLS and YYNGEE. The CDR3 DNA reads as TGTGCCAGCAGCGTCGATCCGGTGAACTCCTACGAGCAGTACTTC. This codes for CASSVDPVNSYEQYF.

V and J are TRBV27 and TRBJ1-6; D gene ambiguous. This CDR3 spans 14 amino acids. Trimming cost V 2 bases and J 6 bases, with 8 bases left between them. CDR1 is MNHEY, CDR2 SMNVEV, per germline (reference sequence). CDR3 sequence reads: CASSLDPLNSPLHF. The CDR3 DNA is TGTGCCAGCAGTTTAGATCCTCTTAATTCACCCCTCCACTTT.

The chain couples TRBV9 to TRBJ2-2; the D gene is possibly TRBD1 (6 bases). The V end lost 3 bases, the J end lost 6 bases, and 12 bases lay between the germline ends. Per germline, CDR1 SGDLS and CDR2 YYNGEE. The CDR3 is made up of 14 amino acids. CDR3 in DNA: TGTGCCAGCAGCGACACAGGGTCCCCCGGGGAGCTGTTTTTT. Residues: CASSDTGSPGELFF.

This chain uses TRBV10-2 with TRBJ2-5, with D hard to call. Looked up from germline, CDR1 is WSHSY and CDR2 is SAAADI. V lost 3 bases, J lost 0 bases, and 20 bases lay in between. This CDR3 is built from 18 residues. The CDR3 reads CASSDPSDEVGYQETQYF. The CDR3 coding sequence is TGCGCCAGCAGTGACCCGTCGGATGAGGTGGGGTACCAAGAGACCCAGTACTTC.

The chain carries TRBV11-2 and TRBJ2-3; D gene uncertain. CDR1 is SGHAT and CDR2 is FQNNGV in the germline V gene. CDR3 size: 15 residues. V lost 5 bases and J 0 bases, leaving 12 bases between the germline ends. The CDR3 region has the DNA TGTGCCAGCAGCCCTTCGATATACAGCACAGATACGCAGTATTTT. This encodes CASSPSIYSTDTQYF.

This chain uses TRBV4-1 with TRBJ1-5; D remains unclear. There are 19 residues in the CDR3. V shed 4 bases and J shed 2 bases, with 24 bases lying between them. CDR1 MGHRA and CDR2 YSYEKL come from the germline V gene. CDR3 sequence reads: CASSLTVTGQKLGNQPQHF. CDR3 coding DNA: TGCGCCAGCAGCCTCACAGTAACCGGGCAGAAGCTCGGCAATCAGCCCCAGCATTTT.

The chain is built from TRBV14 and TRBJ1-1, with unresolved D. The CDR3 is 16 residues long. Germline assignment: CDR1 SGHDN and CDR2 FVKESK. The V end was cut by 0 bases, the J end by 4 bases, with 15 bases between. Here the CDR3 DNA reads TGTGCCAGCAGCCAAGATGGAGAAGGGATCGCCACTGAAGCTTTCTTT. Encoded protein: CASSQDGEGIATEAFF.

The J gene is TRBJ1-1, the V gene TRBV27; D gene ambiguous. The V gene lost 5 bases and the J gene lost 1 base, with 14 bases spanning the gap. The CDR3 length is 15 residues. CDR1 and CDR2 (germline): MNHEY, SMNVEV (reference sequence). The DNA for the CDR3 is TGTGCCAGCAGTGACCTATGGACTCGGAACACTGAAGCTTTCTTT. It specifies CASSDLWTRNTEAFF.

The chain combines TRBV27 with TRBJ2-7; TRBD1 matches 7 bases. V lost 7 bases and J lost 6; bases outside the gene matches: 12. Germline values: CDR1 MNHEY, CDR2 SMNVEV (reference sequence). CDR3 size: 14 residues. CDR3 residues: CASKGVEGAGEQYF. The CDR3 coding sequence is TGTGCCAGCAAAGGAGTCGAGGGGGCGGGCGAGCAGTACTTC.